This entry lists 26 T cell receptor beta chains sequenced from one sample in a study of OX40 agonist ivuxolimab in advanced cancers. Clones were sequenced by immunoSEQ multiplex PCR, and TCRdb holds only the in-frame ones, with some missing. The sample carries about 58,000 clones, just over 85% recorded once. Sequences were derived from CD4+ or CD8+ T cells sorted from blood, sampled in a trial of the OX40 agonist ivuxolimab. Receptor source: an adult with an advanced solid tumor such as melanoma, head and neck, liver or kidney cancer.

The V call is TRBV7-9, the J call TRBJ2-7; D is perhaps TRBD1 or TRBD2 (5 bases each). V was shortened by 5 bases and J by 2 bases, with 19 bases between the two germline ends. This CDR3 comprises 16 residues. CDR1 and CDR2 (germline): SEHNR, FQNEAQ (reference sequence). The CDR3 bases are TGTGCCAGCAGCCCTCAAGGGGTTCCCGGGGCCTACGAGCAGTACTTC. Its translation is CASSPQGVPGAYEQYF.

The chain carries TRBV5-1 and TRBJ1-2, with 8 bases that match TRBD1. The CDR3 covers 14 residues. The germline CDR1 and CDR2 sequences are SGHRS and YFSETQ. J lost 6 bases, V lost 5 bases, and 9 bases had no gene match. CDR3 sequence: CASRVTGAPHGYTF. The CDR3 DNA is TGCGCCAGCAGGGTGACAGGGGCGCCCCATGGCTACACCTTC.

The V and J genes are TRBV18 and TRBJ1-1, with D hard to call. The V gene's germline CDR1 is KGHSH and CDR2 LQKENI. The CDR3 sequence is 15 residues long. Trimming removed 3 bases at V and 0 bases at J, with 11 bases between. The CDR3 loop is CASSPEAGLNTEAFF. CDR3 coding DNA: TGTGCCAGCTCACCGGAGGCCGGACTGAACACTGAAGCTTTCTTT.

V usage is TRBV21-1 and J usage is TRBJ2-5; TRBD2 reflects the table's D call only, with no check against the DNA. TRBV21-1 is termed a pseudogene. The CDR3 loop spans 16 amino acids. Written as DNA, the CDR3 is TGTGCCAGCCGTCTCCATTTGGGGGGGAAACAAGAGACCCAGTACTTC. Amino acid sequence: CASRLHLGGKQETQYF.

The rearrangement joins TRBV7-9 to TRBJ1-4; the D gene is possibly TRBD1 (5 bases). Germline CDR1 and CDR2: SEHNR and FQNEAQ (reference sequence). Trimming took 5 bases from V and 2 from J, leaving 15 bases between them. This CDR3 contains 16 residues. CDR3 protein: CASSLWGRGTNEKLFF. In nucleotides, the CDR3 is TGTGCCAGCAGCCTGTGGGGTCGGGGGACTAATGAAAAACTGTTTTTT.

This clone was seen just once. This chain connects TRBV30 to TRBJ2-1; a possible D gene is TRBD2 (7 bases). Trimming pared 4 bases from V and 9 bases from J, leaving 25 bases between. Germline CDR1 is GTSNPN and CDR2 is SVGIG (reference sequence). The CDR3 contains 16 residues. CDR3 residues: CAWTPEGGGLVGEQFF. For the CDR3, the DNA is TGTGCCTGGACCCCCGAAGGGGGGGGCCTGGTAGGTGAGCAGTTCTTC.

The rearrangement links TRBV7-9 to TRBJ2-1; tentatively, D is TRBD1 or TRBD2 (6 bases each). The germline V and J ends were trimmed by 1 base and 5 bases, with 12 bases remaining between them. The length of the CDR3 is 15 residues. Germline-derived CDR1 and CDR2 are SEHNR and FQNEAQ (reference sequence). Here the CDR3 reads CASSLVGGADNEQFF. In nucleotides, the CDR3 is TGTGCCAGCAGCTTAGTGGGGGGCGCGGACAATGAGCAGTTCTTC.

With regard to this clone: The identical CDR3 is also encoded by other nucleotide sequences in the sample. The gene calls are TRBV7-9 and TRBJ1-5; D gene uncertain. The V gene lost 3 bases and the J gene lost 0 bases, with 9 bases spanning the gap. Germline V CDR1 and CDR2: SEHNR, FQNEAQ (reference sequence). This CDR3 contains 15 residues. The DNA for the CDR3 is TGTGCCAGCAGCTTGGCAGGCTATAGCAATCAGCCCCAGCATTTT. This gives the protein CASSLAGYSNQPQHF.

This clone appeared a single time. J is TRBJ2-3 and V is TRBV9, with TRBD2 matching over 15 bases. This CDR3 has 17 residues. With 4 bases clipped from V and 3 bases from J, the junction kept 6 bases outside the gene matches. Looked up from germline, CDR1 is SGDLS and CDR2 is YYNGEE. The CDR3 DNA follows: TGTGCCAGCAGCCCCGGACTAGCGGGGGGGAGTACAGATACGCAGTATTTT. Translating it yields CASSPGLAGGSTDTQYF. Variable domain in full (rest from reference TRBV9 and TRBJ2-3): DSGVTQTPKHLITATGQRVTLRCSPRSGDLSVYWYQQSLDQGLQFLIQYYNGEERAKGNILERFSAQQFPDLHSELNLSSLELGDSALYFCASSPGLAGGSTDTQYFGPGTRLTVL.

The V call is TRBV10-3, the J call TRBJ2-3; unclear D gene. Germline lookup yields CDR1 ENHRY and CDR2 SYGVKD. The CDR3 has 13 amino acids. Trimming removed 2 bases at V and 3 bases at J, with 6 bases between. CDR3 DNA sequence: TGTGCCATCAGTGAGACCCTTACAGATACGCAGTATTTT. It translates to CAISETLTDTQYF.

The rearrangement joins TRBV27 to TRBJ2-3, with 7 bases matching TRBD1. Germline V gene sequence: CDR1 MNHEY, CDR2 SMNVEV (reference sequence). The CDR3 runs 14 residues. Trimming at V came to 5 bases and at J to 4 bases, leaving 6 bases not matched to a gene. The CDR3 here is CASSTRQGPDTQYF. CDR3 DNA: TGTGCCAGCAGTACTCGACAGGGCCCAGATACGCAGTATTTT.

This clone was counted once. The CDR3 DNA reads TGTGCCAGCAGCCGTGGACCGGAGGGCTGGGCTTTCTTT. Translated: CASSRGPEGWAFF. V and J are TRBV7-9 and TRBJ1-1; D gene uncertain. Trimming pared 5 bases from V and 11 bases from J, leaving 18 bases between. The CDR3 contains 13 residues. Germline CDR1 reads SEHNR; CDR2 reads FQNEAQ (reference sequence).

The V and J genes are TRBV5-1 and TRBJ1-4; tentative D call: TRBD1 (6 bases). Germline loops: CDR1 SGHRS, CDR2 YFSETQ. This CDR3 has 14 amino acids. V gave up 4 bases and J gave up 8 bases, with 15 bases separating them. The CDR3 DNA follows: TGCGCCAGCAGCCCCGGTACAGGGAACGAAAAACTGTTTTTT. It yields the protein CASSPGTGNEKLFF.

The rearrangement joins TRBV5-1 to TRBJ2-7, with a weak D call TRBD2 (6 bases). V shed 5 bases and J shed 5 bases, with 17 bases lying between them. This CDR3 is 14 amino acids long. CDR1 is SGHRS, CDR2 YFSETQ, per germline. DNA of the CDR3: TGCGCCAGCAGTTTCACCCCCGGGGGTAACGAGCAGTACTTC. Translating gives CASSFTPGGNEQYF.

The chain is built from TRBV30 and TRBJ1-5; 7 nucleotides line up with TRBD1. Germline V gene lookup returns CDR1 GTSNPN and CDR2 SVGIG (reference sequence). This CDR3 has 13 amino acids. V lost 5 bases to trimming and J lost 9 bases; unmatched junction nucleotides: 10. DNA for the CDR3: TGTGCCTGGGCTAAACAGGGGAGGGTGCCCCAGCATTTT. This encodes CAWAKQGRVPQHF. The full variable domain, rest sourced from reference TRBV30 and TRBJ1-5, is SQTIHQWPATLVQPVGSPLSLECTVEGTSNPNLYWYRQAAGRGLQLLFYSVGIGQISSEVPQNLSASRPQDRQFILSSKKLLLSDSGFYLCAWAKQGRVPQHFGDGTRLSIL.

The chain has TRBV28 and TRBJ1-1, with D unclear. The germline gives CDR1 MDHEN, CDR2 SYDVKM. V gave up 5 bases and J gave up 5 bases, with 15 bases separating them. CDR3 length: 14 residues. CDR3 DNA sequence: TGTGCCAGCAGTCTAATAGGTGGGCGAACTGAAGCTTTCTTT. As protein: CASSLIGGRTEAFF.

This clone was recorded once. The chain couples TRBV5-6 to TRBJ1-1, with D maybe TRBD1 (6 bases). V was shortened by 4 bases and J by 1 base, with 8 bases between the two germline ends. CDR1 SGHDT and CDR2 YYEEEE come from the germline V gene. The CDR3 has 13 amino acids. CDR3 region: CASSGTQNTEAFF. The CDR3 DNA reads TGTGCCAGCAGCGGGACACAGAACACTGAAGCTTTCTTT.

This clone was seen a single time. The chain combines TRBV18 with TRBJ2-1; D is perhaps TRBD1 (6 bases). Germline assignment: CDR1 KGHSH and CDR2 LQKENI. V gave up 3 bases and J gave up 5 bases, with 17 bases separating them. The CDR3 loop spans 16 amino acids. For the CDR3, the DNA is TGTGCCAGCTCACCCTTATCGGACAGACTGAACAATGAGCAGTTCTTC. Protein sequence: CASSPLSDRLNNEQFF.

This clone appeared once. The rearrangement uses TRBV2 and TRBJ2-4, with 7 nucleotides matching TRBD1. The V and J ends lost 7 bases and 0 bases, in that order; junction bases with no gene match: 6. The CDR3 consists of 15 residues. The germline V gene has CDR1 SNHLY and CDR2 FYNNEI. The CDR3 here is CASMGQLLAKNIQYF. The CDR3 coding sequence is TGTGCCAGCATGGGACAGTTGCTAGCCAAAAACATTCAGTACTTC.

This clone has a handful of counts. CDR3 protein: CASSPGQAIQETQYF. As DNA, the CDR3 is TGTGCCAGCAGCCCGGGACAGGCCATACAAGAGACCCAGTACTTC. The chain combines TRBV5-6 with TRBJ2-5; TRBD1 agrees at 8 bases. Looked up from germline, CDR1 is SGHDT and CDR2 is YYEEEE. The CDR3 totals 15 residues. V gave up 4 bases and J gave up 2 bases; unmatched junction bases: 7. The entire variable domain, with the rest obtained from reference TRBV5-6 and TRBJ2-5, is as follows: DAGVTQSPTHLIKTRGQQVTLRCSPKSGHDTVSWYQQALGQGPQFIFQYYEEEERQRGNFPDRFSGHQFPNYSSELNVNALLLGDSALYLCASSPGQAIQETQYFGPGTRLLVL.

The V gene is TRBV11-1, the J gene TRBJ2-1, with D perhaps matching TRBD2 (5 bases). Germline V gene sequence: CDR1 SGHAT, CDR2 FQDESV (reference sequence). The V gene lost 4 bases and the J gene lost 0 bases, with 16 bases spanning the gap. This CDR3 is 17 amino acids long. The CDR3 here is CASSSPRTGSSYNEQFF. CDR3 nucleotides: TGTGCCAGCAGCTCGCCCCGAACGGGGAGCTCCTACAATGAGCAGTTCTTC.

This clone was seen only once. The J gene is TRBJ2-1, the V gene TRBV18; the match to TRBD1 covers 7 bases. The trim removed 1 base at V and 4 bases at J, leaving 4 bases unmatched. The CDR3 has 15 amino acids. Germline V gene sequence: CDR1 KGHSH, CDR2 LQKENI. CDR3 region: CASSPQGGGYNEQFF. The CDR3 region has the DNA TGTGCCAGCTCACCACAAGGGGGCGGTTACAATGAGCAGTTCTTC.

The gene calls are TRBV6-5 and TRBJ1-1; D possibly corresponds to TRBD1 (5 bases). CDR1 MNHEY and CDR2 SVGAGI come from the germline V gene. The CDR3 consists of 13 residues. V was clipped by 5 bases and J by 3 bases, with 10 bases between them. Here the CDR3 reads CASSHWGDTEAFF. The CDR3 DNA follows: TGTGCCAGCAGTCACTGGGGGGACACTGAAGCTTTCTTT.

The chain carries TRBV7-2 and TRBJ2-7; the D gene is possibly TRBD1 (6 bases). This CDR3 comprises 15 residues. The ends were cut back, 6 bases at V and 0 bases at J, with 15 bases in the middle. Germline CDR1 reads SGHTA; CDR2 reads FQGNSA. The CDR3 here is CASRNDRIPSYEQYF. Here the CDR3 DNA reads TGTGCCAGCAGAAACGACAGGATCCCCTCCTACGAGCAGTACTTC.

The CDR3 here is CASSLRTGSIFNYGYTF. CDR3 sequence (DNA): TGTGCCAGCAGCCTTAGGACAGGGAGCATATTTAACTATGGCTACACCTTC. The gene calls are TRBV5-6 and TRBJ1-2, with TRBD1 matching 8 bases. This CDR3 has 17 residues. Germline V gives CDR1 SGHDT, CDR2 YYEEEE. Germline trimming cut 4 bases from V and 1 base from J; bases unmatched to any gene: 12.

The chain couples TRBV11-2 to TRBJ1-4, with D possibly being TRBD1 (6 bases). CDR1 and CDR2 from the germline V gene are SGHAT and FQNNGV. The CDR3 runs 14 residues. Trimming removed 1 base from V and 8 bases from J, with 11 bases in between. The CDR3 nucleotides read TGTGCCAGCAGCTTAGGGGGGGCAAAAGAAAAACTGTTTTTT. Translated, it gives CASSLGGAKEKLFF.